Described below is a single T cell receptor beta chain sequence and its context. The antigen is unknown. The data belong to a study of vaccination effects on CD4 cells after COVID-19. Sequencing followed a ViraFEST assay step that expanded antigen-specific CD4+ T cells with viral peptide pools. Researchers isolated CD4+ T cells once approximately 10 days of culture had elapsed. The participants, recipients of two vaccine doses, got either BNT162b2 or mRNA-1273. The culture medium for a few million PBMC per well included around 10 IU/ml IL-2 and about 10 ug/ml peptides. The method was immunoSEQ multiplex PCR; TCRdb's version includes in-frame clones alone and lacks a portion of them. The top ten hold approximately 20% of the sample, which has around 24,000 clones, more than 60% seen once. The sample in question was CD4+ T cells from PBMCs cultured with HCoV-NL63 spike peptides, obtained after COVID-19 vaccination. The receptor was isolated from a human donor who received a COVID-19 vaccine.

In nucleotides, the CDR3 is TGTGCCAGCACCCTACAAGGAACCGGGGAGCTGTTTTTT. This gives the protein CASTLQGTGELFF. J is TRBJ2-2 and V is TRBV28; D remains unclear. Trimming cost V 7 bases and J 5 bases, with 11 bases left between them. In germline, CDR1 is MDHEN, CDR2 SYDVKM. The CDR3 consists of 13 residues.